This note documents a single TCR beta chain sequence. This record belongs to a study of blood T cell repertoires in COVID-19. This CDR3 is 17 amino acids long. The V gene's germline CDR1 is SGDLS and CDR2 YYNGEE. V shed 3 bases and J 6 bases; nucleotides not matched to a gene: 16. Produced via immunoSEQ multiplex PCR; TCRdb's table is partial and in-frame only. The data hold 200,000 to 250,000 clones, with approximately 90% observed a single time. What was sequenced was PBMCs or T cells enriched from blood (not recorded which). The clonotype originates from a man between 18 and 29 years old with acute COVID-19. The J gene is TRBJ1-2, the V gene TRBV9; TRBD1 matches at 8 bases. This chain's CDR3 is CASSANRGKSGRNGYTF. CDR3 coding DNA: TGTGCCAGCAGCGCGAACAGGGGGAAATCCGGGAGGAATGGCTACACCTTC. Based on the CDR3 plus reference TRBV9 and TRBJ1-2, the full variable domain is DSGVTQTPKHLITATGQRVTLRCSPRSGDLSVYWYQQSLDQGLQFLIQYYNGEERAKGNILERFSAQQFPDLHSELNLSSLELGDSALYFCASSANRGKSGRNGYTFGSGTRLTVV.